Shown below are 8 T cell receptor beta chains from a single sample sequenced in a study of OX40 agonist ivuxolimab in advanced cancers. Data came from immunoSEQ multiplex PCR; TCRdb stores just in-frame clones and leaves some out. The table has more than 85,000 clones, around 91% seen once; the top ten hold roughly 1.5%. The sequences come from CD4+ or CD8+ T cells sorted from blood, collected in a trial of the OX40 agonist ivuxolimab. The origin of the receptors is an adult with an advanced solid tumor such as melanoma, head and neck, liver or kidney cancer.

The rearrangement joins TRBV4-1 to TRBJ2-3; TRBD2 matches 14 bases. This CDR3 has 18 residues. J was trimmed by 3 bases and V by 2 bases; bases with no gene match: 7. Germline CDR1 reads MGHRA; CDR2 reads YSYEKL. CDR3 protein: CASSQLTGTSGRTDTQYF. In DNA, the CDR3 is TGCGCCAGCAGCCAATTGACCGGGACTAGCGGGAGAACAGATACGCAGTATTTT.

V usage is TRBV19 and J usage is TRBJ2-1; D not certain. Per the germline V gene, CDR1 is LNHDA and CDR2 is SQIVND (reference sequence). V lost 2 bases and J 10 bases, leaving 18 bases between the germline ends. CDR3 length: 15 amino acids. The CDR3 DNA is TGTGCCAGTAGTATATCGGTCTCTCAAAACAGCGAGCAGTTCTTC. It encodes CASSISVSQNSEQFF.

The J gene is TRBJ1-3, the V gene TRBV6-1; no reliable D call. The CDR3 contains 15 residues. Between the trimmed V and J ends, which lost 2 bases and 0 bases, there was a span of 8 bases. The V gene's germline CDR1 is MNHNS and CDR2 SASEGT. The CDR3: CASSEMRSSGNTIYF. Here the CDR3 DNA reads TGTGCCAGCAGTGAAATGCGGAGCTCTGGAAACACCATATATTTT.

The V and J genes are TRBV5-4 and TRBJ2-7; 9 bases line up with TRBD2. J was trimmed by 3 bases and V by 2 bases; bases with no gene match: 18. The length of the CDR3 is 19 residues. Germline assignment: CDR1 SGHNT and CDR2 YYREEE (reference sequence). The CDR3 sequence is CASSFRGGGHRGQSYEQYF. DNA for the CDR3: TGTGCCAGCAGCTTTCGCGGGGGGGGGCACAGGGGTCAAAGCTACGAGCAGTACTTC.

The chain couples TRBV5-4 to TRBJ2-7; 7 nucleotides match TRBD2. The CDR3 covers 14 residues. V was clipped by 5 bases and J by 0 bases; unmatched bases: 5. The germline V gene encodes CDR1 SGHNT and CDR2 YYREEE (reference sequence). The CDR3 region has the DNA TGTGCCAGCAGGCAGGAGCGGGGCTCCTACGAGCAGTACTTC. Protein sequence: CASRQERGSYEQYF.

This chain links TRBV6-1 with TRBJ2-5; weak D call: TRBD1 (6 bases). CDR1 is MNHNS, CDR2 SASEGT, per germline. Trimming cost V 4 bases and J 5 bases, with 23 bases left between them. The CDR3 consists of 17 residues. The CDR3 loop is CASSGGRWGPRGETQYF. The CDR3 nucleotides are TGTGCCAGCAGTGGAGGGAGATGGGGCCCGAGGGGGGAGACCCAGTACTTC.

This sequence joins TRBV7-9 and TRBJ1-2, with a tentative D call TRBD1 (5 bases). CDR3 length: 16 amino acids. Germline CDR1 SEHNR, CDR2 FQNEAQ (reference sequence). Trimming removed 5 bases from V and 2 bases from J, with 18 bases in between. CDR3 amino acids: CASSETGLGSNYGYTF. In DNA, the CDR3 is TGTGCCAGCAGCGAGACGGGGCTTGGAAGCAACTATGGCTACACCTTC.

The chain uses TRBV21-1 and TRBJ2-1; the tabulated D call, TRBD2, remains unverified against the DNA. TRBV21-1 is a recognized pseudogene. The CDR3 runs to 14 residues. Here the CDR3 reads CASSPRAIGNEQFF. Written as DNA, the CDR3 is TGTGCCAGCAGCCCGCGGGCCATAGGGAATGAGCAGTTCTTC.